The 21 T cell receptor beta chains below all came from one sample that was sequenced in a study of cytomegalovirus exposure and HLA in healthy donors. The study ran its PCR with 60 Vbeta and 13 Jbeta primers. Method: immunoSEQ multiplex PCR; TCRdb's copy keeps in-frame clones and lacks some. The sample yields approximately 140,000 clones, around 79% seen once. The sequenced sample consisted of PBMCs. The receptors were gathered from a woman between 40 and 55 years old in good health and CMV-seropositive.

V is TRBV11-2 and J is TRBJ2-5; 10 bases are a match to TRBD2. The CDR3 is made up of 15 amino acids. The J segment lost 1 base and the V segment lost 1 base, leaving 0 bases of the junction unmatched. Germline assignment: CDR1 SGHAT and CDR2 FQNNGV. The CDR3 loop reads CASSLASGGQETQYF. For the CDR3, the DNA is TGTGCCAGCAGCTTAGCTAGCGGGGGCCAAGAGACCCAGTACTTC.

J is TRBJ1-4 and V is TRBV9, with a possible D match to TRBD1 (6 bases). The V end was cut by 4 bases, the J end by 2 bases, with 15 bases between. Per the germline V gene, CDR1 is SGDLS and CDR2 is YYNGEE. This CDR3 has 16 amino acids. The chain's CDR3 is CASSWAAGGTNEKLFF. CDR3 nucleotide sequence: TGTGCCAGCAGCTGGGCAGCGGGGGGCACTAATGAAAAACTGTTTTTT.

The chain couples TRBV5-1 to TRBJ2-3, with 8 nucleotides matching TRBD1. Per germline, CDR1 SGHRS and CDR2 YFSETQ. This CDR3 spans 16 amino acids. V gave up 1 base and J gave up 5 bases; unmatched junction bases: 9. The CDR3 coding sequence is TGCGCCAGCAGCTTGCCCACAGGGGGTGGCGGAGATACGCAGTATTTT. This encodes CASSLPTGGGGDTQYF. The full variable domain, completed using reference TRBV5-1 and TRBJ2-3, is KAGVTQTPRYLIKTRGQQVTLSCSPISGHRSVSWYQQTPGQGLQFLFEYFSETQRNKGNFPGRFSGRQFSNSRSEMNVSTLELGDSALYLCASSLPTGGGGDTQYFGPGTRLTVL.

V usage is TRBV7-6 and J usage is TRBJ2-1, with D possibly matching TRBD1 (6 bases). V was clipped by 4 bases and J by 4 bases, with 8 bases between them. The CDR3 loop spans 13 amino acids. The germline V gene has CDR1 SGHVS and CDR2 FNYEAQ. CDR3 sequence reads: CASSSGQYNEQFF. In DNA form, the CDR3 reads TGTGCCAGCAGCTCAGGACAGTACAATGAGCAGTTCTTC.

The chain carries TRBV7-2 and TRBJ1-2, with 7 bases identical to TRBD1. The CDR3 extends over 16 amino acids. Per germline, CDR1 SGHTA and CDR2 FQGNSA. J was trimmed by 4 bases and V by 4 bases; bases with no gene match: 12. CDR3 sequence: CASSYGTGTAIYGYTF. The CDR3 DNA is TGTGCCAGCAGCTATGGCACCGGGACAGCCATCTATGGCTACACCTTC.

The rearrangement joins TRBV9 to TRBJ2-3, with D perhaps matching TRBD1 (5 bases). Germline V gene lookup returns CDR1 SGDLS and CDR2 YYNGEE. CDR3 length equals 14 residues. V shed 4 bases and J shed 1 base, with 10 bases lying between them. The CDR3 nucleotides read TGTGCCAGCAGCAGCACACAGGGCACAGATACGCAGTATTTT. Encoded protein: CASSSTQGTDTQYF.

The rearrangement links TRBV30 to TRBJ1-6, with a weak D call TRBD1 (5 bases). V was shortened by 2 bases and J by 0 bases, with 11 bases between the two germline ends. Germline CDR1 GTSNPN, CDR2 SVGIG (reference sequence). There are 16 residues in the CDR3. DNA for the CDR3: TGTGCCTGGAGTAGCCAGGGTCGCTCCTATAATTCACCCCTCCACTTT. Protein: CAWSSQGRSYNSPLHF.

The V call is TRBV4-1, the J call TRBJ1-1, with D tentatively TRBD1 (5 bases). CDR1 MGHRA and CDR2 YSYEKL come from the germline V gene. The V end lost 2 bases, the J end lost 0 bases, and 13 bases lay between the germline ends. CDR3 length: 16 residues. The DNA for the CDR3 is TGCGCCAGCAGCCAATCAGATCGGGGGGTGAACACTGAAGCTTTCTTT. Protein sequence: CASSQSDRGVNTEAFF.

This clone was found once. CDR3 protein: CASTELRTGYGYTF. CDR3 coding DNA: TGTGCCAGTACCGAACTACGGACAGGCTATGGCTACACCTTC. The genes are TRBV19 and TRBJ1-2; 7 bases match TRBD1. Losses at the gene ends were 7 bases for V and 4 bases for J; bases not matched to a gene: 9. The germline CDR1 and CDR2 sequences are LNHDA and SQIVND (reference sequence). This CDR3 spans 14 amino acids.

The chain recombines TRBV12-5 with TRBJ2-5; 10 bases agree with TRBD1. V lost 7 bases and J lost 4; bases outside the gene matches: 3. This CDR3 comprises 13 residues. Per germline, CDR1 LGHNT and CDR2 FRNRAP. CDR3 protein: CASVGTGVETQYF. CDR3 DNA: TGTGCTAGTGTCGGGACAGGGGTAGAGACCCAGTACTTC. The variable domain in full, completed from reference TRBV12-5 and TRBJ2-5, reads DARVTQTPRHKVTEMGQEVTMRCQPILGHNTVFWYRQTMMQGLELLAYFRNRAPLDDSGMPKDRFSAEMPDATLATLKIQPSEPRDSAVYFCASVGTGVETQYFGPGTRLLVL.

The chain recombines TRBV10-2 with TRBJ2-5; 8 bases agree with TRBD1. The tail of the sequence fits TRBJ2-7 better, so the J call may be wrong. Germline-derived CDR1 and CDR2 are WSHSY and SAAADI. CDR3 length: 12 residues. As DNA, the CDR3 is TGCGCCAGCAGGGACAGGGCCTACGAGCAGTACTTC. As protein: CASRDRAYEQYF.

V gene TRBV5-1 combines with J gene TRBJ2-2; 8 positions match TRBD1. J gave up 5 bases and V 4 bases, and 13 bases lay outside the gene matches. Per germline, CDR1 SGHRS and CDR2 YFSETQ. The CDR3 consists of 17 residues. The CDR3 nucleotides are TGCGCCAGCAGCCCTGGCGGACAGGGCTTCGGTACCGGGGAGCTGTTTTTT. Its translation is CASSPGGQGFGTGELFF. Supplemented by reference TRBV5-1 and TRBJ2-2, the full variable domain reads KAGVTQTPRYLIKTRGQQVTLSCSPISGHRSVSWYQQTPGQGLQFLFEYFSETQRNKGNFPGRFSGRQFSNSRSEMNVSTLELGDSALYLCASSPGGQGFGTGELFFGEGSRLTVL.

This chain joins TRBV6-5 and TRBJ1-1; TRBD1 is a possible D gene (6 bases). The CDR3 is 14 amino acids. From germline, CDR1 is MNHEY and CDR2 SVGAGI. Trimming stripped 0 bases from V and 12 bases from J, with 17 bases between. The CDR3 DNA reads TGTGCCAGCAGTTACTCCGGCCAGGGGCGGGCAACTTTCTTT. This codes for CASSYSGQGRATFF.

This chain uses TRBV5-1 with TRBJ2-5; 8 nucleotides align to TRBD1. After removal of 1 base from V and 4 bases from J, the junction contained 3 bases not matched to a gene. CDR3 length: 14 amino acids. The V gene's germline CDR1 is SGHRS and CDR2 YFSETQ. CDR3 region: CASSLLGQGETQYF. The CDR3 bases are TGCGCCAGCAGCTTGCTAGGACAGGGAGAGACCCAGTACTTC.

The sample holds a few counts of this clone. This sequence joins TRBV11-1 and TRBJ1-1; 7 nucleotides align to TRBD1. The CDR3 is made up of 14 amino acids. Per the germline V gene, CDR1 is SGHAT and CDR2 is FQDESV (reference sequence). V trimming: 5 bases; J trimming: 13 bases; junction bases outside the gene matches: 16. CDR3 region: CASSKGAGGRLGFF. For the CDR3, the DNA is TGTGCCAGCAGCAAAGGCGCAGGGGGTCGATTGGGTTTCTTT.

The CDR3 protein is CASSEVTARIINSPLHF. CDR3 DNA sequence: TGTGCCAGCAGTGAAGTAACCGCCAGGATCATTAATTCACCCCTCCACTTT. The V call is TRBV6-1, the J call TRBJ1-6; D not certain. The ends were cut back, 1 base at V and 6 bases at J, with 16 bases in the middle. Germline V gene lookup returns CDR1 MNHNS and CDR2 SASEGT. There are 17 residues in the CDR3.

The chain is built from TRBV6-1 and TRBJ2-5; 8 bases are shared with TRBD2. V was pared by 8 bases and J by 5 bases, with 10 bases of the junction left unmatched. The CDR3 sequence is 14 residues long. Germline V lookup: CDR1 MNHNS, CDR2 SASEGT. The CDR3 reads CASQQAGGGETQYF. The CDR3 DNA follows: TGTGCCAGCCAACAGGCGGGGGGCGGGGAGACCCAGTACTTC.

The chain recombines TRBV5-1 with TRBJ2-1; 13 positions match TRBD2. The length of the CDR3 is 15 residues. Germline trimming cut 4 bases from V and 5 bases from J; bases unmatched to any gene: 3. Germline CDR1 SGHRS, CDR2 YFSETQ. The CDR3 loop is CASSHGTSGDNEQFF. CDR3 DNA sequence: TGCGCCAGCAGCCACGGGACTAGCGGGGACAATGAGCAGTTCTTC.

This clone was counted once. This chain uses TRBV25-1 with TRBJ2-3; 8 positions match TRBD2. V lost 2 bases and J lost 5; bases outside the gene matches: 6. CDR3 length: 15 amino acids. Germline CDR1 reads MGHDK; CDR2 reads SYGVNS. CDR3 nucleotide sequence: TGTGCCAGCAGTGAAACAGGACTAGCCATAGATACGCAGTATTTT. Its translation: CASSETGLAIDTQYF.

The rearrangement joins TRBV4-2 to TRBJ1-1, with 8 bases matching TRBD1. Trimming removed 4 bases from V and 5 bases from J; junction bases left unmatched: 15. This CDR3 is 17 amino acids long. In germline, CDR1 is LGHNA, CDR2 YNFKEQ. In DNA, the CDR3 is TGTGCCAGCAGCCCACAGGGACAGGCGAGTTTAGGGACTGAAGCTTTCTTT. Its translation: CASSPQGQASLGTEAFF.

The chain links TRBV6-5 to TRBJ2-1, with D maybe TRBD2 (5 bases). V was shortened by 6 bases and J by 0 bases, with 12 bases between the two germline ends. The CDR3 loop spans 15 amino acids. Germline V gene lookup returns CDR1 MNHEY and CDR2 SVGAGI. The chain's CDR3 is CASSLGLSSYNEQFF. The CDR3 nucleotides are TGTGCCAGCAGCCTCGGACTGAGCTCCTACAATGAGCAGTTCTTC.